The entry that follows covers one T cell receptor (beta chain) sequence. Enrollment of patients from Seattle took place during active infection, with longitudinal follow-up. Method: immunoSEQ multiplex PCR; TCRdb's copy keeps in-frame clones and lacks some. Of 75,000 to 80,000 clones listed, 80% to 90% are singletons. This CDR3 is 15 amino acids long. V was pared by 5 bases and J by 3 bases, with 6 bases of the junction left unmatched. CDR1 SGHNT and CDR2 YYREEE come from the germline V gene (reference sequence). This sample was taken from a study of blood T cell repertoires in COVID-19. Turning to the study itself: Sources were T cells, B-cell-depleted T cells, or PBMCs; the material itself was cDNA or gDNA.

Sequences were obtained from peripheral blood. The chain combines TRBV5-4 with TRBJ2-5; TRBD2 agrees at 11 bases. This clonotype was sampled from a man in his sixties with COVID-19, enrolled during active disease. Written as DNA, the CDR3 is TGTGCCAGCAGGGGGCCGGGACTAGCGGAAGAGACCCAGTACTTC. Protein sequence: CASRGPGLAEETQYF.